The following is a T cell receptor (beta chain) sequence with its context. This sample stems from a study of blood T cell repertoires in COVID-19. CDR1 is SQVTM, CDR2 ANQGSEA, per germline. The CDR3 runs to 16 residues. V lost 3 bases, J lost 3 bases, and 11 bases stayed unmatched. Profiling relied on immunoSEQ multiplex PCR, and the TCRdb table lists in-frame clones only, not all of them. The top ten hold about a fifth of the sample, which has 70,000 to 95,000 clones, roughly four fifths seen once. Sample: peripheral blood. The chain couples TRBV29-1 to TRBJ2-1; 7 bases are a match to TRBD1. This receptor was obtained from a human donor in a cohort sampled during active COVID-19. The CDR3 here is CSVEIGGRGIYNEQFF. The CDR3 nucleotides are TGCAGCGTTGAGATCGGCGGCAGGGGGATCTACAATGAGCAGTTCTTC.